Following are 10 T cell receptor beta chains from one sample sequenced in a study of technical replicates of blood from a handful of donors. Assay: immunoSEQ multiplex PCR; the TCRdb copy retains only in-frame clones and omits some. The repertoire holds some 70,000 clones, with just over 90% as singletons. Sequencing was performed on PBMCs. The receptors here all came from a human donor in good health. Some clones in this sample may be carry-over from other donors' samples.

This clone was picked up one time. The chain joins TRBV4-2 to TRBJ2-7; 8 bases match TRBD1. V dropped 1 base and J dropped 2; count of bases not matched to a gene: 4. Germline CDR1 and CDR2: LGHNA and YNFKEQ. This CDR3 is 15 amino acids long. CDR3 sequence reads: CASSQALTGAYEQYF. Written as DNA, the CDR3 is TGTGCCAGCAGCCAAGCCCTGACAGGGGCCTACGAGCAGTACTTC.

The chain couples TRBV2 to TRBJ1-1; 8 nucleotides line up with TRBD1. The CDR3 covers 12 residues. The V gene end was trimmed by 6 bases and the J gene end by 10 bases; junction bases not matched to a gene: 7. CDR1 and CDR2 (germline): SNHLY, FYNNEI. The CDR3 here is CASSMDRATAFF. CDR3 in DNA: TGTGCCAGCAGCATGGACAGGGCAACAGCTTTCTTT. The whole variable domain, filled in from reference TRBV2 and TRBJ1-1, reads EPEVTQTPSHQVTQMGQEVILRCVPISNHLYFYWYRQILGQKVEFLVSFYNNEISEKSEIFDDQFSVERPDGSNFTLKIRSTKLEDSAMYFCASSMDRATAFFGQGTRLTVV.

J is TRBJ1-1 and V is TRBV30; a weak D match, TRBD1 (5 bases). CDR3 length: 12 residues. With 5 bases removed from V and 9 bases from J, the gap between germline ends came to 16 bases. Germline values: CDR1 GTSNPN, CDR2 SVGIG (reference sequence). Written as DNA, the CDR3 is TGTGCCTGGGGGGACTTAACGCCTAAAGCTTTCTTT. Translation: CAWGDLTPKAFF.

The CDR3 DNA reads as TGTGCCAGCAGCTTGGAGGGCGGGATCCTAGAGCAGTTCTTC. It codes for CASSLEGGILEQFF. V and J are TRBV5-8 and TRBJ2-1; tentatively, D is TRBD2 (6 bases). The germline gives CDR1 SGHTS, CDR2 YDEGEE. V dropped 0 bases and J dropped 10 bases, with 14 bases sitting between them. The CDR3 covers 14 residues.

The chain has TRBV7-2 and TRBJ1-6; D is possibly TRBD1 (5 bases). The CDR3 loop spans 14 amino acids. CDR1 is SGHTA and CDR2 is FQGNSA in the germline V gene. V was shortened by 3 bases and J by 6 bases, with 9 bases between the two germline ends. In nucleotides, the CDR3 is TGTGCCAGCAGCTTTGGAGGGGTTAATTCACCCCTCCACTTT. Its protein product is CASSFGGVNSPLHF.

In nucleotides, the CDR3 is TGTGCCAGTAGTATGGGGGCAGCAGGGGATGGTGAAAAACTGTTTTTT. Amino acids: CASSMGAAGDGEKLFF. V usage is TRBV19 and J usage is TRBJ1-4, with D maybe TRBD1 (6 bases). Germline-derived CDR1 and CDR2 are LNHDA and SQIVND (reference sequence). The CDR3 runs to 16 residues. V gave up 3 bases and J gave up 7 bases, with 18 bases separating them.

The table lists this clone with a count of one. CDR3 nucleotide sequence: TGCAGCGTTGAAGATCCCTTGGGGAAGGGCGGGTACGAGCAGTACTTC. Its translation: CSVEDPLGKGGYEQYF. The chain links TRBV29-1 to TRBJ2-7; possibly TRBD2 for D (5 bases). With 0 bases removed from V and 4 bases from J, the gap between germline ends came to 19 bases. The CDR3 contains 16 residues. Germline V lookup: CDR1 SQVTM, CDR2 ANQGSEA.

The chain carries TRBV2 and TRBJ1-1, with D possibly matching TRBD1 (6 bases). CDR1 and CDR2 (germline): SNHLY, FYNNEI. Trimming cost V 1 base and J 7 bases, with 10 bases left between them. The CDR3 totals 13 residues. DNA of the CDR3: TGTGCCAGCAGTGAAGACAGGGAAGGTGAAGCTTTCTTT. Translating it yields CASSEDREGEAFF.

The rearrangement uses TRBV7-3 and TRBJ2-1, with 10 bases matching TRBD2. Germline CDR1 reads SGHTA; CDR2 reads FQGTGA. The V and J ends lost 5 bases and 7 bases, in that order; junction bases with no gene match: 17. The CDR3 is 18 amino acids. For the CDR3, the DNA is TGTGCCAGCAGCGCCCAGCCCCCTCTAGCGGGGGCTCGTAATGAGCAGTTCTTC. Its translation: CASSAQPPLAGARNEQFF.

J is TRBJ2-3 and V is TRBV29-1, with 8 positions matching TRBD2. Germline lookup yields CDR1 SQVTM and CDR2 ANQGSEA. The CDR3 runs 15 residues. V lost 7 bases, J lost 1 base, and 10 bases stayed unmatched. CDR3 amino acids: CSGSGRTWGTDTQYF. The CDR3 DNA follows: TGCAGCGGAAGCGGGAGAACCTGGGGCACAGATACGCAGTATTTT.